Presented here are 21 T cell receptor beta chains from one specimen sequenced in a study of cytomegalovirus exposure and HLA in healthy donors. The PCR was carried out with 60 Vbeta primers and 13 Jbeta primers. The table came from immunoSEQ multiplex PCR; TCRdb's copy has only in-frame clones and leaves some out. In the table there are 150,000 to 200,000 clones, roughly four fifths of which are singletons. Source material: PBMCs. Receptors originate from a woman in her forties in good health and CMV-seronegative.

For this clone: The sample holds other DNA sequences that translate to the same CDR3. V and J are TRBV29-1 and TRBJ2-6, with 11 bases that match TRBD1. V lost 6 bases to trimming and J lost 4 bases; unmatched junction nucleotides: 5. CDR1 SQVTM and CDR2 ANQGSEA come from the germline V gene. The CDR3 length is 15 residues. CDR3: CSVGTGGSGANVLTF. The DNA for the CDR3 is TGCAGCGTCGGGACAGGGGGATCCGGGGCCAACGTCCTGACTTTC.

This clone was observed a few times. CDR3 coding DNA: TGTGCCAGCAGCCAAGAATGGGGGGCTAGCGGGCCATTCGGGGAGCTGTTTTTT. Its translation: CASSQEWGASGPFGELFF. The rearrangement links TRBV4-2 to TRBJ2-2; TRBD2 agrees at 8 bases. Germline CDR1 reads LGHNA; CDR2 reads YNFKEQ. The V and J ends lost 0 bases and 7 bases, in that order; junction bases with no gene match: 13. This CDR3 contains 18 residues.

This chain connects TRBV5-4 to TRBJ2-1; TRBD2 matches at 11 bases. V gave up 3 bases and J gave up 6 bases; unmatched junction bases: 11. This CDR3 comprises 17 residues. CDR1 is SGHNT and CDR2 is YYREEE in the germline V gene (reference sequence). CDR3 sequence: CASSYGASGRRVNEQFF. Written as DNA, the CDR3 is TGTGCCAGCAGCTATGGGGCTAGCGGGAGGAGGGTCAATGAGCAGTTCTTC.

This sequence joins TRBV30 and TRBJ1-5; D unresolved. The germline gives CDR1 GTSNPN, CDR2 SVGIG (reference sequence). V was trimmed by 0 bases and J by 7 bases, leaving 13 bases between them. The CDR3 totals 14 residues. The CDR3: CAWSVRGRGQPQHF. Written as DNA, the CDR3 is TGTGCCTGGAGTGTACGCGGTCGAGGACAGCCCCAGCATTTT.

This clone was detected once. The CDR3 spells CRGGGGPQPQHF. The CDR3 coding sequence is TGCAGGGGAGGGGGGGGGCCCCAGCCCCAGCATTTT. This sequence joins TRBV29-1 and TRBJ1-5; D may be TRBD1 (6 bases). There are 12 residues in the CDR3. Germline V gene data show CDR1 as SQVTM and CDR2 as ANQGSEA.

This sequence joins TRBV12-1 and TRBJ2-7; the D segment call TRBD2 is taken from the table without a DNA check. TRBV12-1 is classified as a pseudogene. The CDR3 length is 12 residues. CDR3 sequence: CASSFVAYEQYF. The CDR3 DNA reads as TGTGCCAGCAGCTTTGTAGCCTACGAGCAGTACTTC.

This clone was seen just once. This chain connects TRBV5-1 to TRBJ1-1, with TRBD1 matching over 7 bases. Germline trimming cut 4 bases from V and 3 bases from J; bases unmatched to any gene: 6. From germline, CDR1 is SGHRS and CDR2 YFSETQ. This CDR3 region has 14 residues. The CDR3 DNA follows: TGCGCCAGCAGCCTAGGGGGCTCGGACACTGAAGCTTTCTTT. It yields the protein CASSLGGSDTEAFF.

This clone was counted only a few times. The chain employs TRBV14 and TRBJ2-1; D ambiguous. Germline V gives CDR1 SGHDN, CDR2 FVKESK. CDR3 size: 12 residues. V lost 3 bases and J 7 bases, leaving 7 bases between the germline ends. Here the CDR3 reads CASSHQRNEQFF. The DNA for the CDR3 is TGTGCCAGCAGCCATCAGCGAAATGAGCAGTTCTTC.

V usage is TRBV7-9 and J usage is TRBJ2-5, with unresolved D. This CDR3 contains 11 residues. Germline-derived CDR1 and CDR2 are SEHNR and FQNEAQ (reference sequence). Trimming left V 5 bases short and J 4 bases short, with 5 bases between. The CDR3 region has the DNA TGTGCCAGCAGCCCAGGAGAGACCCAGTACTTC. Its translation is CASSPGETQYF.

This rearrangement joins TRBV15 to TRBJ1-4; D ambiguous. The germline V gene encodes CDR1 LNHNV and CDR2 YYDKDF (reference sequence). V was cut by 0 bases and J by 7 bases, with 9 bases left in between. The CDR3 has 14 residues. The CDR3 region has the DNA TGTGCCACCAGCAGAGATCGGGGTCTTGAAAAACTGTTTTTT. Translating gives CATSRDRGLEKLFF.

This clone occurred a few times. CDR3 DNA: TGTGCCAGCAGCTCAAGAGGGGGCTACGAGCAGTACTTC. This translates into CASSSRGGYEQYF. The chain has TRBV7-9 and TRBJ2-5; D may be TRBD1 (6 bases). The J call may be in error: the DNA end matches TRBJ2-7 better. CDR3 length equals 13 residues. In germline, CDR1 is SEHNR, CDR2 FQNEAQ (reference sequence).

This clone was found once. The rearrangement links TRBV7-6 to TRBJ2-7; 7 positions match TRBD1. V lost 5 bases and J lost 5; bases outside the gene matches: 3. In germline, CDR1 is SGHVS, CDR2 FNYEAQ. This CDR3 is built from 12 residues. The CDR3 nucleotides read TGTGCCAGCAGCCCAACAGGGGACGAGCAGTACTTC. Encoded protein: CASSPTGDEQYF.

The rearrangement joins TRBV2 to TRBJ1-2, with 8 bases matching TRBD1. Germline V CDR1 and CDR2: SNHLY, FYNNEI. V lost 8 bases, J lost 3 bases, and 8 bases stayed unmatched. CDR3 size: 14 residues. CDR3 nucleotides: TGTGCCAGCCTGCGTCAGACAGGGGACTATGGCTACACCTTC. Encoded protein: CASLRQTGDYGYTF.

The V call is TRBV19, the J call TRBJ2-2; D remains unclear. CDR1 is LNHDA, CDR2 SQIVND, per germline (reference sequence). The V end was cut by 5 bases, the J end by 6 bases, with 7 bases between. There are 12 residues in the CDR3. This chain's CDR3 is CASSPLSGELFF. The CDR3 bases are TGTGCCAGTAGTCCCTTGTCCGGGGAGCTGTTTTTT.

The count of this clone is one. The rearrangement uses TRBV7-2 and TRBJ1-1; D unresolved. The length of the CDR3 is 16 residues. Germline lookup yields CDR1 SGHTA and CDR2 FQGNSA. Trimming removed 2 bases at V and 1 base at J, with 14 bases between. As DNA, the CDR3 is TGTGCCAGCAGCTTATATCCCGGGGTGGGGAACACTGAAGCTTTCTTT. Its protein is CASSLYPGVGNTEAFF.

This clone was recorded a few times. The CDR3 region is CASSPPGQPNEKLFF. The CDR3 DNA follows: TGTGCCAGCAGTCCCCCGGGACAGCCAAATGAAAAACTGTTTTTT. The chain employs TRBV2 and TRBJ1-4; 7 bases are a match to TRBD1. This CDR3 is 15 amino acids long. Germline V CDR1 and CDR2: SNHLY, FYNNEI. The ends lost 5 bases at V and 5 bases at J; junction bases unmatched: 8. Drawing the rest from reference TRBV2 and TRBJ1-4, the complete variable domain is EPEVTQTPSHQVTQMGQEVILRCVPISNHLYFYWYRQILGQKVEFLVSFYNNEISEKSEIFDDQFSVERPDGSNFTLKIRSTKLEDSAMYFCASSPPGQPNEKLFFGSGTQLSVL.

The rearrangement uses TRBV28 and TRBJ1-5; D gene ambiguous. The V and J ends lost 6 bases and 2 bases respectively, with 17 bases between them. The CDR3 sequence is 16 residues long. Germline V gene data show CDR1 as MDHEN and CDR2 as SYDVKM. CDR3 region: CASSISGISGNQPQHF. The DNA of the CDR3 is TGTGCCAGCAGCATAAGTGGTATCAGTGGCAATCAGCCCCAGCATTTT.

The V call is TRBV4-2, the J call TRBJ2-7; 9 bases align to TRBD2. From germline, CDR1 is LGHNA and CDR2 YNFKEQ. The length of the CDR3 is 16 residues. Germline trimming cut 6 bases from V and 4 bases from J; bases unmatched to any gene: 13. CDR3 bases: TGTGCCAGCAGTAGCCGGGCGGGAGGGCCGTTATACGAGCAGTACTTC. It translates to CASSSRAGGPLYEQYF.

The chain is built from TRBV18 and TRBJ2-3; 8 nucleotides match TRBD2. CDR1 KGHSH and CDR2 LQKENI come from the germline V gene. The V and J ends lost 5 bases and 2 bases, in that order; junction bases with no gene match: 9. The CDR3 is 16 residues long. The CDR3: CASSSIAGTYTDTQYF. The DNA of the CDR3 is TGTGCCAGCTCATCAATAGCGGGGACCTACACAGATACGCAGTATTTT.

DNA for the CDR3: TGTGCCAGTAGTATGGGAGATCAGCCCCAGCATTTT. This encodes CASSMGDQPQHF. The rearrangement uses TRBV19 and TRBJ1-5, with D unclear. Trimming took off 3 bases at V and 5 bases at J, with 5 bases between the two ends. Per the germline V gene, CDR1 is LNHDA and CDR2 is SQIVND (reference sequence). CDR3 length: 12 amino acids.

DNA of the CDR3: TGTGCCAGCAGTTTAGGGGACAGATTGAATCAGCCCCAGCATTTT. Its protein is CASSLGDRLNQPQHF. The V and J genes are TRBV28 and TRBJ1-5; 7 nucleotides match TRBD1. This CDR3 comprises 15 residues. J lost 4 bases, V lost 2 bases, and 5 bases had no gene match. The germline gives CDR1 MDHEN, CDR2 SYDVKM.